One TCR beta chain is described in this entry. The CDR3 covers 18 residues. Germline values: CDR1 KGHSH, CDR2 LQKENI. Trimming took 3 bases from V and 8 from J; bases not matched to a gene: 15. Only in-frame clones appear in the TCRdb table, and some are missing; sequencing was by immunoSEQ multiplex PCR. The table records about 190,000 clones, 70% to 85% of them present only once. This record comes from a study of blood T cell repertoires in COVID-19. Across the study: COVID-19 samples, acute and convalescent, were from the United States, Italy and Spain. T cells, B-cell-depleted T cells, or PBMCs supplied cDNA or gDNA.

The TCR was taken from a woman aged 50 to 65 who had recovered from COVID-19. The chain carries TRBV18 and TRBJ2-1; TRBD2 matches at 11 bases. Sequencing was done on a sample of PBMCs or T cells enriched from blood (not recorded which). CDR3 bases: TGTGCCAGCTCACCCCCCAATCGGTTAGCGGGAGGGCCGCATGAGCAGTTCTTC. It codes for CASSPPNRLAGGPHEQFF.